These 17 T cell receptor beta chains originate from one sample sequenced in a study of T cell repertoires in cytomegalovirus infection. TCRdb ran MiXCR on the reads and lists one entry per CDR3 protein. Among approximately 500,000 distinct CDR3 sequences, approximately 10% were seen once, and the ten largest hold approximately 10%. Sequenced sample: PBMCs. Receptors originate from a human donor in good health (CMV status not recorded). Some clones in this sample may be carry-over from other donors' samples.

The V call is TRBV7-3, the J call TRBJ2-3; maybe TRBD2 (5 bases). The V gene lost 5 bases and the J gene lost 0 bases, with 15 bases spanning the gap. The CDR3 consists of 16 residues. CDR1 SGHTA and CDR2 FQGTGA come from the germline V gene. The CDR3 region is CASSPGVDLSTDTQYF. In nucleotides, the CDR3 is TGTGCCAGCAGCCCCGGGGTTGACCTCAGCACAGATACGCAGTATTTT. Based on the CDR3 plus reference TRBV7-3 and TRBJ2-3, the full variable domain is GAGVSQTPSNKVTEKGKYVELRCDPISGHTALYWYRQSLGQGPEFLIYFQGTGAADDSGLPNDRFFAVRPEGSVSTLKIQRTERGDSAVYLCASSPGVDLSTDTQYFGPGTRLTVL.

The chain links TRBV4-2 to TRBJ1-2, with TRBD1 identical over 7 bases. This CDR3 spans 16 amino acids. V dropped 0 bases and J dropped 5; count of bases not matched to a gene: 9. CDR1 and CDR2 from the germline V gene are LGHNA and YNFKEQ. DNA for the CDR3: TGTGCCAGCAGCCAAGAAGAAGGGACAGAACGTTATGGCTACACCTTC. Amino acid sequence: CASSQEEGTERYGYTF.

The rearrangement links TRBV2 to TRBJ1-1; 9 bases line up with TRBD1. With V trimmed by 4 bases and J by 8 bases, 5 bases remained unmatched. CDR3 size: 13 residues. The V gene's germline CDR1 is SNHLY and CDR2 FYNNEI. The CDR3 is CASSGPGTGEAFF. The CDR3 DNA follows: TGTGCCAGCAGTGGTCCCGGGACAGGGGAAGCTTTCTTT.

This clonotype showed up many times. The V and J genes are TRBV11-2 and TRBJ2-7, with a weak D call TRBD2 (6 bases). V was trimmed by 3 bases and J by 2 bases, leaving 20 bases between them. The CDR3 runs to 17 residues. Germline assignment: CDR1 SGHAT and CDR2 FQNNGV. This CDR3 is CASSFSPGDRGTYEQYF. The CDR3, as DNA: TGTGCCAGCAGCTTCTCCCCGGGAGACAGAGGAACCTACGAGCAGTACTTC.

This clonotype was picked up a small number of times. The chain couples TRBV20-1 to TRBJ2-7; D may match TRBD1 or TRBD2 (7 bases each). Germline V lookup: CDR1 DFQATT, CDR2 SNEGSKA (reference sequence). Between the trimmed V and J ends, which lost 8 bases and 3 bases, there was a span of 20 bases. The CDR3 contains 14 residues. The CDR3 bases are TGCAGTACCAGGGGGGGGGGCCCACTCTACGAGCAGTACTTC. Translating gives CSTRGGGPLYEQYF.

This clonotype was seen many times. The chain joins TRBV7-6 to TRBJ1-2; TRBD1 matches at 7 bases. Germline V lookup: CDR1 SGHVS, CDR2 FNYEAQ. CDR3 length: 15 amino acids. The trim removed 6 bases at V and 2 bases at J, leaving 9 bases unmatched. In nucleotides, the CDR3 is TGTGCCAGCAGTCCTCCAGGGGGTACGAACTATGGCTACACCTTC. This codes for CASSPPGGTNYGYTF.

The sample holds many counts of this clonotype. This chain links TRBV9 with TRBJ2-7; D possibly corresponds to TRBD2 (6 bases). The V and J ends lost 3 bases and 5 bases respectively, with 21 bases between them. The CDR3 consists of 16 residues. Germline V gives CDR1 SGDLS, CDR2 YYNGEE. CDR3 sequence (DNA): TGTGCCAGCAGCGCTGCCCTTGGGGGGAACATCAACGAGCAGTACTTC. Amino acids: CASSAALGGNINEQYF.

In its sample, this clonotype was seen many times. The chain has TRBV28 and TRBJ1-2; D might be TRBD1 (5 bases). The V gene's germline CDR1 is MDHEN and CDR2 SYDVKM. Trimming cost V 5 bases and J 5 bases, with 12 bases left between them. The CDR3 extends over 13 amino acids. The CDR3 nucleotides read TGTGCCAGCAGTGTCGCTGGGGGGTATGGCTACACCTTC. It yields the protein CASSVAGGYGYTF.

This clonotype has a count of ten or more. CDR3 DNA sequence: TGTGCCAGCAGCTCCCCAAAGGGGGGCGGAAAAGAGACCCAGTACTTC. Its translation: CASSSPKGGGKETQYF. The chain joins TRBV7-9 to TRBJ2-5; D possibly matches TRBD1 or TRBD2 (6 bases each). The V end was cut by 4 bases, the J end by 3 bases, with 18 bases between. CDR1 SEHNR and CDR2 FQNEAQ come from the germline V gene (reference sequence). This CDR3 has 16 residues.

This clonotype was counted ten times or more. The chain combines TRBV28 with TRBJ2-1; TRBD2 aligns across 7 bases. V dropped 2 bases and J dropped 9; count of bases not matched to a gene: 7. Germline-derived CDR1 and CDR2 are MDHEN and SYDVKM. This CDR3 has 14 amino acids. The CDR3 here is CASSLRGSGGEQFF. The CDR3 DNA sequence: TGTGCCAGCAGTTTACGCGGGAGCGGCGGTGAGCAGTTCTTC.

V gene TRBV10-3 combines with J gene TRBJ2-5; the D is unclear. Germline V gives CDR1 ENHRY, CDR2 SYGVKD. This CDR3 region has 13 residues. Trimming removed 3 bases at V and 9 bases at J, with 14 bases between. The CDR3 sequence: CAISDPPDTAQYF. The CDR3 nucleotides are TGTGCCATCAGTGACCCCCCAGACACCGCCCAGTACTTC.

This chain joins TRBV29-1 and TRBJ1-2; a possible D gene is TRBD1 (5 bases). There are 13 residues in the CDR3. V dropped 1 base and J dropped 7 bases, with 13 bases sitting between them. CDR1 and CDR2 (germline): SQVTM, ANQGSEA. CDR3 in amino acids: CSVEGRVFSGYTF. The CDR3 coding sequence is TGCAGCGTTGAAGGCAGGGTATTCTCTGGCTACACCTTC.

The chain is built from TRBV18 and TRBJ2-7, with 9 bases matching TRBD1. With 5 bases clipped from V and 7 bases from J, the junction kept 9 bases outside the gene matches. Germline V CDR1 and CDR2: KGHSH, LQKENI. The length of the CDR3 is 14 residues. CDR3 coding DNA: TGTGCCAGCTCATCCCGGGACAGGGCGGATGAGCAGTACTTC. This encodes CASSSRDRADEQYF.

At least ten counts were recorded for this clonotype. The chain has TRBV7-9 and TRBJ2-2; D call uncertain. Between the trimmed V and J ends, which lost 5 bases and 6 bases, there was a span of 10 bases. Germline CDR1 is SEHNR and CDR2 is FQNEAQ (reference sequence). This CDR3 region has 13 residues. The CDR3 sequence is CASSPFWAGELFF. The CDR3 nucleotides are TGTGCCAGCAGCCCGTTTTGGGCCGGGGAGCTGTTTTTT.

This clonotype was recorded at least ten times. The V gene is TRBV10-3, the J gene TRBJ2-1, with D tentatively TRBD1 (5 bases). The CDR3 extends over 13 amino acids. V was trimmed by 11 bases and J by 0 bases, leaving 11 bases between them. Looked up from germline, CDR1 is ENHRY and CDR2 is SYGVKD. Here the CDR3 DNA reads TGTGCCGCGACAGCGAGCTCCTACAATGAGCAGTTCTTC. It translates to CAATASSYNEQFF.

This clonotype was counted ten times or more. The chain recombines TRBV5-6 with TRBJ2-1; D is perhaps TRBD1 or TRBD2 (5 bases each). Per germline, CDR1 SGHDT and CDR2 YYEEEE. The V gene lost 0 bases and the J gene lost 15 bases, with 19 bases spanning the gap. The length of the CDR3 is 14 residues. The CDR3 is CASSLGDPGRVGFF. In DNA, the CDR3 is TGTGCCAGCAGCTTGGGGGACCCCGGGCGGGTTGGGTTCTTC.

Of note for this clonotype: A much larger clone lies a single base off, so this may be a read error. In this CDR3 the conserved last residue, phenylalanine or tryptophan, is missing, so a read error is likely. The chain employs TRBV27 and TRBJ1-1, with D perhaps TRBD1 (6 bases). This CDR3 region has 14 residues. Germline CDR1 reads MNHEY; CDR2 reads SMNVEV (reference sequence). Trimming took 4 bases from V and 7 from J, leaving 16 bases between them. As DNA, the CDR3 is TGTGCCAGCAGTTCGCACCTAGGACAGCTTGAAGCTTTCTAT. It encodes CASSSHLGQLEAFY.